This T cell receptor (beta chain) is from a study of blood T cell repertoires in COVID-19. About the study: Acute-phase and convalescent COVID-19 samples originated in the United States, Italy and Spain.

This CDR3 has 15 residues. Germline V gene lookup returns CDR1 KGHSH and CDR2 LQKENI. Trimming at V came to 3 bases and at J to 5 bases, leaving 5 bases not matched to a gene. The data were produced by immunoSEQ multiplex PCR, yet TCRdb's version contains in-frame clones alone and is incomplete. There are roughly 180,000 clones in the sample; roughly nine tenths occur only once, and 2.1% lies in the top ten. The sequenced material came from peripheral blood. The sequence was collected from a man aged 65 to 79 with active or convalescent COVID-19. The chain combines TRBV18 with TRBJ1-5; 9 nucleotides align to TRBD1. The CDR3 DNA follows: TGTGCCAGCTCACCCAGACAGGGGGGAGATCAGCCCCAGCATTTT. Amino acid sequence: CASSPRQGGDQPQHF. Drawing the rest from reference TRBV18 and TRBJ1-5, the complete variable domain is NAGVMQNPRHLVRRRGQEARLRCSPMKGHSHVYWYRQLPEEGLKFMVYLQKENIIDESGMPKERFSAEFPKEGPSILRIQQVVRGDSAAYFCASSPRQGGDQPQHFGDGTRLSIL.